This T cell receptor beta chain was found in a study of blood T cell repertoires in COVID-19. Seattle patient enrollment occurred during active infection, with longitudinal follow-up thereafter. Measured with immunoSEQ multiplex PCR; TCRdb has only the in-frame clones, and not every one. The table has roughly 150,000 clones, 80% to 90% seen once. The sequenced material came from peripheral blood. The sequence derives from a woman aged 60 to 75 with COVID-19, enrolled during active disease.

In DNA form, the CDR3 reads TGCGCCAGCAGCCTCAGGACTAGCGGGATGAGTGAGCAGTTCTTC. Amino acid sequence: CASSLRTSGMSEQFF. This chain connects TRBV5-1 to TRBJ2-1; the match to TRBD2 covers 12 bases. The CDR3 is made up of 15 amino acids. Germline trimming cut 4 bases from V and 9 bases from J; bases unmatched to any gene: 8. Per germline, CDR1 SGHRS and CDR2 YFSETQ.